Following are 26 T cell receptor beta chains from one sample sequenced in a study of cytomegalovirus exposure and HLA in healthy donors (dated by TCRdb to the late 2010s). The library was generated by the immunoSEQ multiplex PCR assay. A mixture of 60 forward primers for TCR Vbeta segments and 13 reverse primers for TCR Jbeta segments was used in the multiplex PCR. TCRdb took this table from immuneACCESS and kept in-frame rearrangements with V and J called. Such tables lack part of the clones; where checked against another copy, unresolved V genes explain under half of the gap, and the rest is unexplained. The sample table records about 170,000 clones; roughly 72% of these occur just once. The top ten constitute approximately 2% of the sample. The sequenced sample consisted of PBMCs. Receptor source: a woman in her twenties or thirties in good health and CMV-seropositive.

The rearrangement links TRBV28 to TRBJ2-7, with D perhaps matching TRBD2 (6 bases). The CDR3 has 15 residues. Trimming cost V 6 bases and J 1 base, with 16 bases left between them. Germline values: CDR1 MDHEN, CDR2 SYDVKM. The CDR3 DNA is TGTGCCAGCAGAATGAGCGGGCTGGAATCCTACGAGCAGTACTTC. Its protein is CASRMSGLESYEQYF. Full variable domain (outside the CDR3, taken from reference TRBV28 and TRBJ2-7): DVKVTQSSRYLVKRTGEKVFLECVQDMDHENMFWYRQDPGLGLRLIYFSYDVKMKEKGDIPEGYSVSREKKERFSLILESASTNQTSMYLCASRMSGLESYEQYFGPGTRLTVT.

The rearrangement uses TRBV7-2 and TRBJ1-2; 8 bases fit TRBD1. Germline CDR1 and CDR2: SGHTA and FQGNSA. CDR3 length equals 14 residues. V was clipped by 3 bases and J by 5 bases; unmatched bases: 5. CDR3 sequence: CASSLGTGPYGYTF. Here the CDR3 DNA reads TGTGCCAGCAGCTTGGGGACAGGTCCATATGGCTACACCTTC.

The chain combines TRBV7-2 with TRBJ2-2; D remains unclear. V was cut by 5 bases and J by 7 bases, with 5 bases left in between. The CDR3 covers 11 residues. Germline V gene sequence: CDR1 SGHTA, CDR2 FQGNSA. Here the CDR3 DNA reads TGTGCCAGCAGCGTCCTCGGGGAGCTGTTTTTT. As protein: CASSVLGELFF. Using reference TRBV7-2 and TRBJ2-2 for the parts outside the CDR3, the full variable domain is GAGVSQSPSNKVTEKGKDVELRCDPISGHTALYWYRQSLGQGLEFLIYFQGNSAPDKSGLPSDRFSAERTGGSVSTLTIQRTQQEDSAVYLCASSVLGELFFGEGSRLTVL.

V and J are TRBV10-3 and TRBJ2-7; a possible D gene is TRBD1 (5 bases). Germline assignment: CDR1 ENHRY and CDR2 SYGVKD. Trimming stripped 3 bases from V and 5 bases from J, with 26 bases between. The CDR3 covers 18 residues. CDR3 bases: TGTGCCATCAGTGATAACAACTTGGTCACAACAGGCGAGGACGAGCAGTACTTC. Amino acid sequence: CAISDNNLVTTGEDEQYF.

The chain joins TRBV2 to TRBJ2-2; 8 nucleotides line up with TRBD2. Germline V lookup: CDR1 SNHLY, CDR2 FYNNEI. Germline trimming cut 3 bases from V and 9 bases from J; bases unmatched to any gene: 9. CDR3 size: 15 residues. CDR3 coding DNA: TGTGCCAGCAGTGAGCGTCTAGCGGGTCGCCGGGAGCTGTTTTTT. Its translation is CASSERLAGRRELFF.

The rearrangement links TRBV10-3 to TRBJ2-5; TRBD1 agrees at 10 bases. The DNA end is more similar to TRBJ2-7, so the J call may be wrong. This CDR3 region has 13 residues. Germline assignment: CDR1 ENHRY and CDR2 SYGVKD. This chain's CDR3 is CATWDRGANEQYF. The CDR3 DNA is TGTGCCACTTGGGACAGGGGCGCCAACGAGCAGTACTTC.

This clone turned up a few times. The chain has TRBV6-5 and TRBJ2-7; the D gene is possibly TRBD2 (5 bases). Trimming took 8 bases from V and 7 from J, leaving 12 bases between them. Germline CDR1 MNHEY, CDR2 SVGAGI. The CDR3 loop spans 11 amino acids. CDR3 sequence: CASLVGSEQYF. The CDR3 region has the DNA TGTGCCAGCCTAGTGGGGAGTGAGCAGTACTTC.

This chain links TRBV5-6 with TRBJ1-2, with 8 bases aligning to TRBD1. Germline assignment: CDR1 SGHDT and CDR2 YYEEEE. J gave up 8 bases and V 4 bases, and 13 bases lay outside the gene matches. The CDR3 loop spans 15 amino acids. CDR3 bases: TGTGCCAGCAGCCTGGGGGCAGGGGGCGCGGGAGGCTACACCTTC. Its translation is CASSLGAGGAGGYTF.

CDR3 residues: CASSTSGFQETQYF. The CDR3 DNA is TGTGCCAGCAGCACCTCAGGGTTCCAAGAGACCCAGTACTTC. The chain employs TRBV5-6 and TRBJ2-5, with a tentative D call TRBD1 (5 bases). This CDR3 is 14 amino acids long. The V end was cut by 4 bases, the J end by 1 base, with 11 bases between. In germline, CDR1 is SGHDT, CDR2 YYEEEE.

V gene TRBV6-5 combines with J gene TRBJ2-5; 7 nucleotides align to TRBD2. V lost 8 bases, J lost 11 bases, and 20 bases stayed unmatched. There are 15 residues in the CDR3. Germline V CDR1 and CDR2: MNHEY, SVGAGI. The CDR3 DNA reads as TGTGCCAGCGGCCCGGTAAGCGGGATTGGGGGAGAGCAGTACTTC. This sequence encodes CASGPVSGIGGEQYF.

The CDR3 loop is CASRLDNYNEQFF. The CDR3, as DNA: TGTGCCAGCAGGCTCGACAACTACAATGAGCAGTTCTTC. The chain uses TRBV6-5 and TRBJ2-1; D gene unclear. The CDR3 sequence is 13 residues long. V was cut by 6 bases and J by 3 bases, with 9 bases left in between. The V gene's germline CDR1 is MNHEY and CDR2 SVGAGI.

This clone was counted a single time. The chain combines TRBV5-8 with TRBJ2-6; 7 positions match TRBD1. Trimming at V came to 3 bases and at J to 4 bases, leaving 13 bases not matched to a gene. This CDR3 contains 18 residues. Germline lookup yields CDR1 SGHTS and CDR2 YDEGEE. The CDR3 sequence: CASSSSGTGAWGANVLTF. DNA for the CDR3: TGTGCCAGCAGCTCTTCTGGAACAGGGGCTTGGGGGGCCAACGTCCTGACTTTC.

The V gene is TRBV7-2, the J gene TRBJ2-7, with D possibly matching TRBD2 (5 bases). The V end lost 2 bases, the J end lost 3 bases, and 14 bases lay between the germline ends. Germline-derived CDR1 and CDR2 are SGHTA and FQGNSA. The CDR3 is 15 amino acids. The CDR3 protein is CASSLMRVSGYEQYF. The CDR3 bases are TGTGCCAGCAGCTTAATGAGGGTATCAGGCTACGAGCAGTACTTC. The variable domain in full, completed from reference TRBV7-2 and TRBJ2-7, reads GAGVSQSPSNKVTEKGKDVELRCDPISGHTALYWYRQSLGQGLEFLIYFQGNSAPDKSGLPSDRFSAERTGGSVSTLTIQRTQQEDSAVYLCASSLMRVSGYEQYFGPGTRLTVT.

This clone occurred a few times. The chain recombines TRBV18 with TRBJ1-2, with 7 bases fitting TRBD1. The CDR3 extends over 13 amino acids. The V gene's germline CDR1 is KGHSH and CDR2 LQKENI. The V and J ends lost 4 bases and 6 bases, in that order; junction bases with no gene match: 5. CDR3 in amino acids: CASSLQDRNGYTF. In DNA form, the CDR3 reads TGTGCCAGCTCACTACAGGACAGGAATGGCTACACCTTC.

The chain combines TRBV7-2 with TRBJ2-5, with a tentative D call TRBD1 (6 bases). This CDR3 has 15 residues. Trimming left V 2 bases short and J 5 bases short, with 15 bases between. In germline, CDR1 is SGHTA, CDR2 FQGNSA. CDR3 sequence (DNA): TGTGCCAGCAGCTTAACAGGGATGAAGACGGAGACCCAGTACTTC. Translating it yields CASSLTGMKTETQYF.

The DNA of the CDR3 is TGTGCCAGCATCTCATTCGGGGGAGCAGCTTTCTTT. This codes for CASISFGGAAFF. This sequence joins TRBV7-2 and TRBJ1-1; possibly TRBD1 for D (5 bases). Per germline, CDR1 SGHTA and CDR2 FQGNSA. This CDR3 region has 12 residues. V shed 7 bases and J shed 10 bases, with 16 bases lying between them. The variable domain in full, completed from reference TRBV7-2 and TRBJ1-1, reads GAGVSQSPSNKVTEKGKDVELRCDPISGHTALYWYRQSLGQGLEFLIYFQGNSAPDKSGLPSDRFSAERTGGSVSTLTIQRTQQEDSAVYLCASISFGGAAFFGQGTRLTVV.

This clone was counted only a few times. The chain joins TRBV2 to TRBJ1-2, with 8 bases identical to TRBD1. V lost 5 bases, J lost 6 bases, and 8 bases stayed unmatched. CDR1 is SNHLY and CDR2 is FYNNEI in the germline V gene. The CDR3 sequence is 14 residues long. CDR3 region: CASSQRTGIDGYTF. The DNA of the CDR3 is TGTGCCAGCAGTCAAAGGACAGGGATCGATGGCTACACCTTC.

V usage is TRBV4-1 and J usage is TRBJ1-2; a possible D gene is TRBD1 (5 bases). The V end was cut by 4 bases, the J end by 8 bases, with 14 bases between. CDR3 length: 13 amino acids. The V gene's germline CDR1 is MGHRA and CDR2 YSYEKL. The CDR3: CASSLVRRGGYTF. In nucleotides, the CDR3 is TGCGCCAGCAGCCTGGTTAGGCGGGGCGGCTACACCTTC.

This chain joins TRBV19 and TRBJ1-6; 11 nucleotides agree with TRBD1. V dropped 5 bases and J dropped 7; count of bases not matched to a gene: 10. This CDR3 has 17 amino acids. Germline V gene data show CDR1 as LNHDA and CDR2 as SQIVND (reference sequence). DNA for the CDR3: TGTGCCAGTAGTTTTGGACAGGGGGCCTTGGGGAATTCACCCCTCCACTTT. It encodes CASSFGQGALGNSPLHF. The full variable domain, completed using reference TRBV19 and TRBJ1-6, is DGGITQSPKYLFRKEGQNVTLSCEQNLNHDAMYWYRQDPGQGLRLIYYSQIVNDFQKGDIAEGYSVSREKKESFPLTVTSAQKNPTAFYLCASSFGQGALGNSPLHFGNGTRLTVT.

V is TRBV18 and J is TRBJ2-1; the match to TRBD2 covers 10 bases. J was trimmed by 7 bases and V by 6 bases; bases with no gene match: 6. Germline loops: CDR1 KGHSH, CDR2 LQKENI. The CDR3 contains 14 residues. Here the CDR3 DNA reads TGTGCCAGCTCGGGAACTAGCGGGATAAATGAGCAGTTCTTC. Encoded protein: CASSGTSGINEQFF.

The rearrangement uses TRBV7-6 and TRBJ2-7; the D gene is possibly TRBD2 (6 bases). Germline V gene sequence: CDR1 SGHVS, CDR2 FNYEAQ. V was cut by 5 bases and J by 2 bases, with 16 bases left in between. The CDR3 loop spans 15 amino acids. The CDR3 sequence: CASSHSAGLPYEQYF. The CDR3 DNA is TGTGCCAGCAGCCACTCGGCGGGGCTACCCTACGAGCAGTACTTC.

The chain has TRBV5-1 and TRBJ2-5; 8 bases align to TRBD2. Germline-derived CDR1 and CDR2 are SGHRS and YFSETQ. The junction had 8 bases not matched to a gene; V was cut back by 0 bases and J by 1 base. This CDR3 is 17 amino acids long. The CDR3 region is CASSLGGGLVAQETQYF. The CDR3 DNA sequence: TGCGCCAGCAGCTTGGGGGGGGGACTAGTCGCCCAAGAGACCCAGTACTTC. The variable domain in full, completed from reference TRBV5-1 and TRBJ2-5, reads KAGVTQTPRYLIKTRGQQVTLSCSPISGHRSVSWYQQTPGQGLQFLFEYFSETQRNKGNFPGRFSGRQFSNSRSEMNVSTLELGDSALYLCASSLGGGLVAQETQYFGPGTRLLVL.

Written as DNA, the CDR3 is TGTGCCAGCAGGGATCCGCGGGGGCTTGGCTATGGCTACACCTTC. It codes for CASRDPRGLGYGYTF. The chain employs TRBV6-1 and TRBJ1-2, with a possible D match to TRBD1 (6 bases). CDR3 length: 15 residues. Germline CDR1 is MNHNS and CDR2 is SASEGT. The V end was cut by 6 bases, the J end by 4 bases, with 18 bases between.

The V and J genes are TRBV11-2 and TRBJ1-1; 9 bases agree with TRBD1. The germline CDR1 and CDR2 sequences are SGHAT and FQNNGV. Trimming took 3 bases from V and 4 from J; bases not matched to a gene: 6. CDR3 length: 15 residues. CDR3 bases: TGTGCCAGCAGCTTTATGATGACAGGGGGCACTGAAGCTTTCTTT. This gives the protein CASSFMMTGGTEAFF.

The chain recombines TRBV5-4 with TRBJ1-4, with TRBD1 as a possible D gene (6 bases). CDR3 length: 13 residues. Trimming shortened V by 2 bases and J by 8 bases, and 10 bases separated the two germline ends. Germline lookup yields CDR1 SGHNT and CDR2 YYREEE (reference sequence). The CDR3 here is CASSFPGVEKLFF. As DNA, the CDR3 is TGTGCCAGCAGCTTTCCAGGGGTAGAAAAACTGTTTTTT.

The rearrangement joins TRBV2 to TRBJ2-7; 11 bases fit TRBD2. The CDR3 length is 15 residues. Per the germline V gene, CDR1 is SNHLY and CDR2 is FYNNEI. V was clipped by 8 bases and J by 4 bases; unmatched bases: 10. DNA for the CDR3: TGTGCCAGCCGAGGGACTAGCGGTAGCAGGTACGAGCAGTACTTC. The encoded protein is CASRGTSGSRYEQYF.